This TCR beta chain was identified during a study of OX40 agonist ivuxolimab in advanced cancers. The CDR3 is made up of 14 amino acids. With V trimmed by 2 bases and J by 5 bases, 5 bases remained unmatched. Germline lookup yields CDR1 SGHVS and CDR2 FQNEAQ. There are a few counts of this clone. Other DNA sequences in the same sample also yield this CDR3. Using immunoSEQ multiplex PCR, the repertoire was profiled, and TCRdb retains in-frame clones only, with some absent. Of 55,000 to 70,000 clones in the sample, roughly 85% were seen once. The clonotype originates from an adult with an advanced solid tumor such as melanoma, head and neck, liver or kidney cancer. Here the sequenced sample was CD4+ or CD8+ T cells sorted from blood, taken in a trial of the OX40 agonist ivuxolimab. The chain carries TRBV7-8 and TRBJ2-7; 8 bases map to TRBD1. CDR3 DNA: TGTGCCAGCAGCTTACCAGGGGGCCAGAACGAGCAGTACTTC. Translating it yields CASSLPGGQNEQYF.